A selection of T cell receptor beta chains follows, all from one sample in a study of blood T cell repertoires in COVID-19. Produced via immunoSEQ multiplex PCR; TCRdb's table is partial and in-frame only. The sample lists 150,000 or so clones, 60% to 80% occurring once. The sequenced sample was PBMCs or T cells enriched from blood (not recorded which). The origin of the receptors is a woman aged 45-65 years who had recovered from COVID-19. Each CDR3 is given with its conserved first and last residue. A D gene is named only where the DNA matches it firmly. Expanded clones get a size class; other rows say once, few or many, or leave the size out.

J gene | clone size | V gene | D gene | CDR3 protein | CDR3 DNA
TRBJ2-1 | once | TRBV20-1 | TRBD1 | CSYWTGHEQFF | TGCAGTTATTGGACAGGGCATGAGCAGTTCTTC
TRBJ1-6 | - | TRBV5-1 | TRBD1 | CASSGVTGGTLHF | TGCGCCAGCAGCGGAGTGACAGGGGGCACCCTCCACTTT
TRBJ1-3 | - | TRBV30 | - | CAWSLPGFSGNTIYF | TGTGCCTGGAGTCTCCCAGGTTTCTCTGGAAACACCATATATTTT
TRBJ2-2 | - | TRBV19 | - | CASSIDPVNTGELFF | TGTGCCAGTAGTATAGATCCCGTGAACACCGGGGAGCTGTTTTTT
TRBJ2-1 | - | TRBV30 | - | CAWSTLGAGEQFF | TGTGCCTGGAGTACCTTAGGGGCTGGTGAGCAGTTCTTC
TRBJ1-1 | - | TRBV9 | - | CASTGGSMNTEAFF | TGTGCCAGCACCGGCGGGAGTATGAACACTGAAGCTTTCTTT
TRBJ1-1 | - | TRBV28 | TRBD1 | CASSPRQGQTEAFF | TGTGCCAGCAGTCCCCGACAGGGCCAAACTGAAGCTTTCTTT
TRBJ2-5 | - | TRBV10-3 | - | CAISPDTLEQTQYF | TGTGCCATCAGTCCAGACACCTTAGAACAGACCCAGTACTTC
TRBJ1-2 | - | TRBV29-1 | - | CSVKDSSYGYTF | TGCAGCGTTAAGGACAGTAGCTATGGCTACACCTTC
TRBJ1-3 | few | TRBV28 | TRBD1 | CASSSTGTSGNTIYF | TGTGCCAGCAGTTCGACAGGGACCTCTGGAAACACCATATATTTT
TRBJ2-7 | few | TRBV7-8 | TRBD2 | CASSLGRLAVTYEQYF | TGTGCCAGCAGCTTAGGCCGTCTAGCGGTTACCTACGAGCAGTACTTC
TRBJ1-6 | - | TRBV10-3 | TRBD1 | CATARAGGNYNSPLHF | TGTGCCACCGCGCGGGCAGGGGGAAACTATAATTCACCCCTCCACTTT
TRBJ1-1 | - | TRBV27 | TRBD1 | CASSSTGLNTEAFF | TGTGCCAGCAGTTCGACAGGGTTGAACACTGAAGCTTTCTTT
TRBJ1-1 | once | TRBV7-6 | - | CASSPGAGVETEAFF | TGTGCCAGCAGCCCCGGGGCGGGGGTGGAGACTGAAGCTTTCTTT
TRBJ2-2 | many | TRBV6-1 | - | CASSEAPSGQVRMGELFF | TGTGCCAGCAGTGAAGCACCATCGGGACAAGTTCGAATGGGGGAGCTGTTTTTT
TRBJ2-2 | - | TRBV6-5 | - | CASSNRGLQGGELFF | TGTGCCAGCAGCAACCGGGGACTTCAAGGCGGGGAGCTGTTTTTT
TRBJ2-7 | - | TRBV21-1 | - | CASSKGSFSYEQYF | TGTGCCAGCAGCAAAGGTTCCTTTTCCTACGAGCAGTACTTC
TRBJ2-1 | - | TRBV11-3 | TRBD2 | CASSLGSGGARNEQFF | TGTGCCAGCAGCTTAGGTAGCGGGGGGGCCCGGAATGAGCAGTTCTTC
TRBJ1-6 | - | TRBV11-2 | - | CASSLGTGYNSPLHF | TGTGCCAGCAGCTTAGGAACGGGCTATAATTCACCCCTCCACTTT
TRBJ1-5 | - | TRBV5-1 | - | CASSLDGESNQPQHF | TGCGCCAGCAGCTTGGATGGGGAGAGCAATCAGCCCCAGCATTTT
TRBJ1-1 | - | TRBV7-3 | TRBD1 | CASSSGQRTEAFF | TGTGCCAGCAGCTCGGGACAGCGGACTGAAGCTTTCTTT
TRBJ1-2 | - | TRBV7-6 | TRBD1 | CASSFGQGLKGYTF | TGTGCCAGCAGCTTCGGACAGGGTCTGAAGGGCTACACCTTC
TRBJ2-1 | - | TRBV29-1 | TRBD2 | CSGTNVAGLYNEQFF | TGCAGCGGCACGAATGTAGCGGGCCTCTACAATGAGCAGTTCTTC
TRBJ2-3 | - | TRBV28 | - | CASSFEWRKGTDTQYF | TGTGCCAGCAGTTTTGAGTGGAGGAAGGGCACAGATACGCAGTATTTT
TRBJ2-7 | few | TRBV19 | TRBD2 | CASSIDSAGETYEQYF | TGTGCCAGTAGTATAGATTCAGCGGGAGAAACCTACGAGCAGTACTTC
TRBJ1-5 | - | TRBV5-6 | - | CASSEGLNSNQPQHF | TGTGCCAGCAGCGAGGGACTAAATAGCAATCAGCCCCAGCATTTT
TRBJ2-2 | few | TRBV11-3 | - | CASSLVHSRANTGELFF | TGTGCCAGCAGCTTAGTCCATAGCAGGGCAAACACCGGGGAGCTGTTTTTT
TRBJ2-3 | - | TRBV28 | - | CASEDTGKDTQYF | TGTGCCAGCGAGGATACAGGGAAAGATACGCAGTATTTT
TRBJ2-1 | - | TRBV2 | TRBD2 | CASSPDSGGANEQFF | TGTGCCAGCAGCCCGGATAGCGGGGGGGCGAATGAGCAGTTCTTC
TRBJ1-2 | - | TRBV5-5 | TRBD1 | CASSRGQANYGYTF | TGTGCCAGCAGCCGGGGACAGGCGAACTATGGCTACACCTTC
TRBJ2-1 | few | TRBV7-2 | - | CASSLRGAYNEQFF | TGTGCCAGCAGCTTACGGGGGGCTTACAATGAGCAGTTCTTC
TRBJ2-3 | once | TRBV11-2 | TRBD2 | CASSIGTSGIDTQYF | TGTGCCAGCAGCATAGGGACTAGCGGTATAGATACGCAGTATTTT
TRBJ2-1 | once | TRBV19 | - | CASSPGGSRVDEQFF | TGTGCCAGTAGTCCCGGGGGAAGTCGTGTTGATGAGCAGTTCTTC
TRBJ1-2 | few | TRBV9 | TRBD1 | CASSDDRAGYTF | TGTGCCAGCAGCGACGACAGGGCTGGCTACACCTTC
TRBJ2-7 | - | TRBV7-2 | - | CASTPPSRLGEQYF | TGTGCCAGCACCCCCCCGAGCAGACTCGGCGAGCAGTACTTC
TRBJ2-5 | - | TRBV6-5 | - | CASNFWESGRETQYF | TGTGCCAGCAACTTTTGGGAGTCCGGGCGAGAGACCCAGTACTTC
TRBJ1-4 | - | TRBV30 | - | CAWSLTPGGRVF | TGTGCCTGGAGTCTCACCCCGGGAGGTCGGGTTTTT
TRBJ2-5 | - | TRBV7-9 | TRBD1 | CASRDRDRGEETQYF | TGTGCCAGCAGGGACCGGGACAGGGGGGAAGAGACCCAGTACTTC
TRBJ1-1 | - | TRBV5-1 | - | CASSLGGGDTEAFF | TGCGCCAGCAGCTTGGGTGGGGGGGACACTGAAGCTTTCTTT
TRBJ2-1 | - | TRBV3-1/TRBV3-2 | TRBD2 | CASSATSGSRDEQFF | TGTGCCAGCAGTGCGACTAGCGGGAGCCGGGATGAGCAGTTCTTC